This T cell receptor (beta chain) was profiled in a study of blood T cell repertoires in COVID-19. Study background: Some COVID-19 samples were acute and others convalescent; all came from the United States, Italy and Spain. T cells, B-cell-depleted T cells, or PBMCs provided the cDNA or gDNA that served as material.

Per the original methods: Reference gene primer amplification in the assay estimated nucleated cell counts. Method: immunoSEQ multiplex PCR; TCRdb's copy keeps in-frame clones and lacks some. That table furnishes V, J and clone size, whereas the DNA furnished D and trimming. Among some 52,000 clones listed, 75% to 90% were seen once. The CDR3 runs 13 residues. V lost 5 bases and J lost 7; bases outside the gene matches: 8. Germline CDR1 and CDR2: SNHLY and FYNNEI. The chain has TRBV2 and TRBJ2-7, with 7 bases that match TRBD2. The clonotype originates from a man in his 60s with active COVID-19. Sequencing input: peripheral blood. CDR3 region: CASSRGRAGEQYF. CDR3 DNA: TGTGCCAGCAGTCGTGGGAGGGCGGGGGAGCAGTACTTC.